One and the same sample provided the 12 T cell receptor beta chains below, sequenced in a study of early T cells in non-severe SARS-CoV-2 infection. TCRdb processed the 5' RACE reads anew with MiXCR; each CDR3 protein has one entry. The repertoire consists of roughly 72,000 distinct CDR3 sequences, with roughly 12% occurring once and the leading ten covering 2.7%. The material sequenced was whole blood, taken at baseline. The receptor set was obtained from an adult who was a healthcare worker with PCR-confirmed SARS-CoV-2 infection or an uninfected control (not recorded which).

This clonotype has a handful of counts. V and J are TRBV6-2 or TRBV6-3 and TRBJ2-5; D possibly uses TRBD1 or TRBD2 (5 bases each). V gave up 5 bases and J gave up 2 bases, with 21 bases separating them. Germline V gene lookup returns CDR1 MNHEY and CDR2 SVGEGT. The CDR3 has 17 amino acids. The CDR3 region is CASSVGRGPIPQETQYF. CDR3 bases: TGTGCCAGCAGTGTTGGTAGGGGACCTATCCCGCAAGAGACCCAGTACTTC.

This clonotype occurred a few times. The rearrangement joins TRBV18 to TRBJ2-1; possibly TRBD1 or TRBD2 for D (5 bases each). Germline V lookup: CDR1 KGHSH, CDR2 LQKENI. CDR3 length: 13 amino acids. Trimming took off 3 bases at V and 11 bases at J, with 14 bases between the two ends. CDR3 nucleotides: TGTGCCAGCTCACCCGGGTCCGGGGCCCAGCAGTTCTTC. As protein: CASSPGSGAQQFF.

This clonotype has more than one count but fewer than ten. The chain employs TRBV12-3 or TRBV12-4 and TRBJ2-3, with TRBD2 matching 7 bases. The V and J ends lost 3 bases and 2 bases, in that order; junction bases with no gene match: 8. The CDR3 sequence is 16 residues long. The DNA of the CDR3 is TGTGCCAGCAGTTTCGAAGGACTAGTTTCCACAGATACGCAGTATTTT. Translated, it gives CASSFEGLVSTDTQYF.

This clonotype occurred many times. The chain uses TRBV28 and TRBJ2-3; D not resolved. V lost 8 bases, J lost 2 bases, and 11 bases lay in between. Germline loops: CDR1 MDHEN, CDR2 SYDVKM. The CDR3 runs to 13 residues. The CDR3 region is CASGVGSTDTQYF. The CDR3 nucleotides read TGTGCCAGCGGGGTAGGGTCCACAGATACGCAGTATTTT.

The count of this clonotype is one. The chain couples TRBV4-1 to TRBJ1-2, with TRBD1 as a possible D gene (5 bases). Trimming took 0 bases from V and 6 from J, leaving 14 bases between them. This CDR3 has 15 amino acids. Germline-derived CDR1 and CDR2 are MGHRA and YSYEKL. The CDR3 region is CASSQDSRVVDGYTF. CDR3 DNA sequence: TGCGCCAGCAGCCAAGATTCCAGGGTAGTGGATGGCTACACCTTC.

This clonotype was counted a few times. The chain joins TRBV6-5 to TRBJ1-1, with TRBD1 as a possible D gene (6 bases). This CDR3 region has 14 residues. V shed 6 bases and J shed 7 bases, with 18 bases lying between them. Looked up from germline, CDR1 is MNHEY and CDR2 is SVGAGI. The CDR3 DNA follows: TGTGCCAGCAGCCTCCGTTCGAGGGACAATGAAGCTTTCTTT. This translates into CASSLRSRDNEAFF.

This clonotype was seen a handful of times. The chain couples TRBV7-8 to TRBJ2-7, with D unclear. The CDR3 has 11 residues. Per germline, CDR1 SGHVS and CDR2 FQNEAQ. Trimming stripped 1 base from V and 7 bases from J, with 5 bases between. CDR3 in DNA: TGTGCCAGCAGCTTAGGGACGGAGCAGTACTTC. Translating it yields CASSLGTEQYF. The full variable domain, completed using reference TRBV7-8 and TRBJ2-7, is GAGVSQSPRYKVAKRGQDVALRCDPISGHVSLFWYQQALGQGPEFLTYFQNEAQLDKSGLPSDRFFAERPEGSVSTLKIQRTQQEDSAVYLCASSLGTEQYFGPGTRLTVT.

This chain connects TRBV10-2 to TRBJ2-2; D possibly corresponds to TRBD2 (5 bases). V was trimmed by 6 bases and J by 1 base, leaving 15 bases between them. Germline V lookup: CDR1 WSHSY, CDR2 SAAADI. The CDR3 extends over 16 amino acids. CDR3 DNA sequence: TGCGCCAGCAGGGACCCGGGAAGGAAGAACACCGGGGAGCTGTTTTTT. Translated, it gives CASRDPGRKNTGELFF.

The chain links TRBV28 to TRBJ1-1; TRBD1 aligns across 8 bases. Germline V gene lookup returns CDR1 MDHEN and CDR2 SYDVKM. This CDR3 contains 14 residues. Trimming at V came to 6 bases and at J to 0 bases, leaving 3 bases not matched to a gene. This chain's CDR3 is CASRTGALNTEAFF. The CDR3 region has the DNA TGTGCCAGCAGGACAGGGGCCCTGAACACTGAAGCTTTCTTT.

This clonotype was recorded at least ten times. The chain is built from TRBV12-3 or TRBV12-4 and TRBJ1-6; no definite D call. Trimming shortened V by 5 bases and J by 0 bases, and 11 bases separated the two germline ends. The length of the CDR3 is 16 residues. This chain's CDR3 is CASSRTPGSYNSPLHF. The DNA for the CDR3 is TGTGCCAGCAGTCGGACTCCAGGCTCCTATAATTCACCCCTCCACTTT.

The chain has TRBV19 and TRBJ1-2; D unclear. The CDR3 consists of 13 residues. V lost 3 bases and J 2 bases, leaving 7 bases between the germline ends. Germline V lookup: CDR1 LNHDA, CDR2 SQIVND (reference sequence). CDR3: CASSIAGNYGYTF. The CDR3, as DNA: TGTGCCAGTAGTATTGCGGGGAACTATGGCTACACCTTC.

This chain connects TRBV10-1 to TRBJ2-1; tentative D call: TRBD1 (6 bases). The germline V gene encodes CDR1 WNHNN and CDR2 SYGVQD (reference sequence). The CDR3 is made up of 17 amino acids. V was cut by 3 bases and J by 3 bases, with 18 bases left in between. The CDR3 DNA reads TGCGCCAGCAGTGATACTGGGACAACTACTCGCTACAATGAGCAGTTCTTC. This sequence encodes CASSDTGTTTRYNEQFF.